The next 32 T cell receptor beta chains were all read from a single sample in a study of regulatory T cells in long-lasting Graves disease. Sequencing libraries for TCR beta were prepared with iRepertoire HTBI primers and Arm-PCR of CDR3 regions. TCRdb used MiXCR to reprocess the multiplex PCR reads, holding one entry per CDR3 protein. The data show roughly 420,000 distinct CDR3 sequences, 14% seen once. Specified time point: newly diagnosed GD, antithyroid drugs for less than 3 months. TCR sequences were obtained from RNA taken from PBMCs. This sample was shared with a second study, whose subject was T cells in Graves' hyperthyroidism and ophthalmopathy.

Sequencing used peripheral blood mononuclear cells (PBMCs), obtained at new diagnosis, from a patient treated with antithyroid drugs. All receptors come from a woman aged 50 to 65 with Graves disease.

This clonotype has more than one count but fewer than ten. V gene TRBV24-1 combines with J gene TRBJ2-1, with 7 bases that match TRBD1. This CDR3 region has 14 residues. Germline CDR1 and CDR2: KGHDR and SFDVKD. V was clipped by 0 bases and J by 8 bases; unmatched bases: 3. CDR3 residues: CATSDLGQGDEQFF. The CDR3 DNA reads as TGTGCCACCAGTGATTTGGGTCAGGGGGATGAGCAGTTCTTC.

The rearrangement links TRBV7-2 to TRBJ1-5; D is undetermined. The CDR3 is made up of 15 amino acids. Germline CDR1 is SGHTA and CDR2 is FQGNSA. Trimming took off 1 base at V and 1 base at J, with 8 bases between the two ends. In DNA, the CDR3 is TGTGCCAGCAGCTTAGTGTCAATGAGCAATCAGCCCCAGCATTTT. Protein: CASSLVSMSNQPQHF. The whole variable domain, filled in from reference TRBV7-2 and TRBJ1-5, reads GAGVSQSPSNKVTEKGKDVELRCDPISGHTALYWYRQSLGQGLEFLIYFQGNSAPDKSGLPSDRFSAERTGGSVSTLTIQRTQQEDSAVYLCASSLVSMSNQPQHFGDGTRLSIL.

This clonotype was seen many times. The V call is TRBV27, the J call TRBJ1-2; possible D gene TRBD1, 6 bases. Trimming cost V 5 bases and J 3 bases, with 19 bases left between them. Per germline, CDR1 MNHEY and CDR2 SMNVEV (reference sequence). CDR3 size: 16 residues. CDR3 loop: CASSPPRGDPDYGYTF. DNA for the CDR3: TGTGCCAGCAGTCCCCCCAGGGGCGATCCGGACTATGGCTACACCTTC.

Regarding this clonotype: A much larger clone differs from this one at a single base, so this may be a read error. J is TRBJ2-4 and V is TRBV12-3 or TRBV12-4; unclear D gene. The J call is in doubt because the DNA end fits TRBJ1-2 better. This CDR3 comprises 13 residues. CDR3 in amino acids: CASSLIGPRDYTF. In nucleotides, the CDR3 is TGTGCCAGCAGCCTAATAGGTCCCCGGGACTACACCTTC.

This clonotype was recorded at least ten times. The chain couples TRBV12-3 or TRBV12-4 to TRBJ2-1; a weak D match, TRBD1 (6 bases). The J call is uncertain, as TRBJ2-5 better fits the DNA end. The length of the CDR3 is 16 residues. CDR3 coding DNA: TGTGCCAGCAGTCCCTCCGGGACACGAGCACAGGGGACCCAGTACTTC. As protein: CASSPSGTRAQGTQYF.

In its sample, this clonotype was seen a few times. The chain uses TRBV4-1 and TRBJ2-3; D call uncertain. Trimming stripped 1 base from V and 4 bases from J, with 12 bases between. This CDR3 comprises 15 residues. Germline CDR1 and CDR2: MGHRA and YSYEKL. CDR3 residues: CASSQGREMADTQYF. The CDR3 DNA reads TGCGCCAGCAGCCAAGGTAGAGAAATGGCAGATACGCAGTATTTT.

CDR3 in amino acids: CASSDRLAGAGELFF. The DNA of the CDR3 is TGTGCCAGCAGCGACAGACTAGCGGGAGCCGGGGAGCTGTTTTTT. This rearrangement joins TRBV11-2 to TRBJ2-2; 12 bases fit TRBD2. Germline assignment: CDR1 SGHAT and CDR2 FQNNGV. With 5 bases clipped from V and 6 bases from J, the junction kept 4 bases outside the gene matches. This CDR3 spans 15 amino acids.

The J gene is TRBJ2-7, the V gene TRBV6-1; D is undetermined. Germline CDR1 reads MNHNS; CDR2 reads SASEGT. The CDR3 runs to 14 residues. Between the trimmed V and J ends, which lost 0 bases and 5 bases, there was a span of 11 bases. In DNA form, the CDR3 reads TGTGCCAGCAGTGAAGCATGGGTCGGAAACGAGCAGTACTTC. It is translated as CASSEAWVGNEQYF.

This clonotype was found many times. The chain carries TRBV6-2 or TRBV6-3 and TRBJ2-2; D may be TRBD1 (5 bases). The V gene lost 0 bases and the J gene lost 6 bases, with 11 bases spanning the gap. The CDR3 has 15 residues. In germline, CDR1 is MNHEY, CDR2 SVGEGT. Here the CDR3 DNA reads TGTGCCAGCAGTTACTCGACCCCAGGGCCCGGGGAGCTGTTTTTT. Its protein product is CASSYSTPGPGELFF.

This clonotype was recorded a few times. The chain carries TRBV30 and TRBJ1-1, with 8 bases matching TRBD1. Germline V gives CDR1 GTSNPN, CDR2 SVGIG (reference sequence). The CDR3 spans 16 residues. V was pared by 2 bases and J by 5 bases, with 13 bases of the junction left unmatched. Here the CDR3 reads CAWSLKTGVSGTEAFF. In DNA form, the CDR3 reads TGTGCCTGGAGTCTAAAGACAGGGGTCTCGGGGACTGAAGCTTTCTTT.

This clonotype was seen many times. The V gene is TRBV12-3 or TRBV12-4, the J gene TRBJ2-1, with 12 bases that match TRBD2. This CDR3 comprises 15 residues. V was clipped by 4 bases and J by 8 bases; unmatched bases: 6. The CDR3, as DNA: TGTGCCAGCAGTTCCCTGACTAGCGGGAGCTATGAGCAGTTCTTC. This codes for CASSSLTSGSYEQFF.

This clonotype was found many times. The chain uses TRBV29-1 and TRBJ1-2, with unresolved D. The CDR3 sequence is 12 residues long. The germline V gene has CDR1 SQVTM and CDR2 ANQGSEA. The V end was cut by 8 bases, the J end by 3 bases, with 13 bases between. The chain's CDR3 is CSPGEADYGYTF. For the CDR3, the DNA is TGCAGCCCCGGAGAGGCAGACTATGGCTACACCTTC.

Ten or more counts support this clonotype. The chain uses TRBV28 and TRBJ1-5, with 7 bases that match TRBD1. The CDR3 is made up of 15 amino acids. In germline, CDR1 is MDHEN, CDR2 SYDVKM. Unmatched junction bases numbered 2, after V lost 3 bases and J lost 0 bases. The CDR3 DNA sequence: TGTGCCAGCAGTTTCAGGGGGTATAGCAATCAGCCCCAGCATTTT. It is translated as CASSFRGYSNQPQHF. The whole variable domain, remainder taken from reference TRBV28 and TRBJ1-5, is DVKVTQSSRYLVKRTGEKVFLECVQDMDHENMFWYRQDPGLGLRLIYFSYDVKMKEKGDIPEGYSVSREKKERFSLILESASTNQTSMYLCASSFRGYSNQPQHFGDGTRLSIL.

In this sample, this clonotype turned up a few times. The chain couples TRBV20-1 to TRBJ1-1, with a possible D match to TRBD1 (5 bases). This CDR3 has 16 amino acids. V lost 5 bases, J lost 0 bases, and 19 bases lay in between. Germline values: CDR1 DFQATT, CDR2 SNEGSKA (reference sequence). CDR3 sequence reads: CSAPRYRGTMNTEAFF. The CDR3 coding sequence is TGCAGTGCTCCACGGTATCGGGGCACCATGAACACTGAAGCTTTCTTT.

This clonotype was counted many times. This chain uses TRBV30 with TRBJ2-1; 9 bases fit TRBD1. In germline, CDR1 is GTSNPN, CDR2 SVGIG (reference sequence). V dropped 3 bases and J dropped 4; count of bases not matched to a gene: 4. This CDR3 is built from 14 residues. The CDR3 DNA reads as TGTGCCTGGAGGGGGACAGGGCCTTACAATGAGCAGTTCTTC. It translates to CAWRGTGPYNEQFF. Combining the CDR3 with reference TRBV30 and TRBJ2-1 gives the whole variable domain SQTIHQWPATLVQPVGSPLSLECTVEGTSNPNLYWYRQAAGRGLQLLFYSVGIGQISSEVPQNLSASRPQDRQFILSSKKLLLSDSGFYLCAWRGTGPYNEQFFGPGTRLTVL.

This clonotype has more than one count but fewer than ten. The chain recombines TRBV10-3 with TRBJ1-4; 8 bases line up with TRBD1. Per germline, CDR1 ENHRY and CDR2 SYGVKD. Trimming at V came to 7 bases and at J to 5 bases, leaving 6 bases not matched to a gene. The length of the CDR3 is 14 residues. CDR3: CAIKPGQANEKLFF. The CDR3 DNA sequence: TGTGCCATCAAACCGGGACAGGCGAATGAAAAACTGTTTTTT.

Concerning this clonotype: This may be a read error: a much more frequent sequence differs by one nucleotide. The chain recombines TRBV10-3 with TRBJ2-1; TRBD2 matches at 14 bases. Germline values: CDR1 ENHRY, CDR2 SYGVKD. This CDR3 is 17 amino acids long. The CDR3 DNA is TGTGCCATCAGGCGGGGACTAGCGGGGGACTCCTACAATGAGCGGTTCTTC. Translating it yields CAIRRGLAGDSYNERFF.

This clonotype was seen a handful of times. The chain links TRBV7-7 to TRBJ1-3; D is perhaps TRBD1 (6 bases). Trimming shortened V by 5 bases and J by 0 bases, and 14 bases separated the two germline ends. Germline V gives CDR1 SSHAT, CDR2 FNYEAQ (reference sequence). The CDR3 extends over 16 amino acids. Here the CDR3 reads CASSPIDRSSGNTIYF. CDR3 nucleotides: TGTGCCAGCAGCCCCATCGACAGGAGCTCTGGAAACACCATATATTTT.

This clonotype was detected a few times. The CDR3: CASSLPTTAGGGPPSTDTQYF. The CDR3 bases are TGTGCCAGCAGCTTACCGACCACCGCAGGGGGGGGTCCCCCCTCCACAGATACGCAGTATTTT. The chain uses TRBV7-3 and TRBJ2-3, with D perhaps being TRBD1 or TRBD2 (7 bases each). CDR3 length: 21 amino acids. CDR1 and CDR2 from the germline V gene are SGHTA and FQGTGA. V was clipped by 2 bases and J by 2 bases, with 29 bases between them.

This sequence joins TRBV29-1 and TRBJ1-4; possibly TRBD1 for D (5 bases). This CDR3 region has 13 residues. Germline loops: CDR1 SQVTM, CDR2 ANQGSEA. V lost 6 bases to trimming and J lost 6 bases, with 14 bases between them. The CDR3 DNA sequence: TGCAGCGTGCGGGGGTGGTTCGATGAAAAACTGTTTTTT. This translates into CSVRGWFDEKLFF.

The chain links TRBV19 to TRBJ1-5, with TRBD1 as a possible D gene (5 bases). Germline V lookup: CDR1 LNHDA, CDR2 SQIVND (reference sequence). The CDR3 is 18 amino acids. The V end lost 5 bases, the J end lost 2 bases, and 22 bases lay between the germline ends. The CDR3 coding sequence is TGTGCCAGTAGTTCTCTACCTGGACACTATGAGGGCAATCAGCCCCAGCATTTT. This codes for CASSSLPGHYEGNQPQHF.

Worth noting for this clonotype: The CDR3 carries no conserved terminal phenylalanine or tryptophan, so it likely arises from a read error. The CDR3 DNA follows: TGTGCCAGCAGTCGTGGGACAGCACAAGAGACCCAGTACCTC. Translated: CASSRGTAQETQYL. The rearrangement uses TRBV3-1 and TRBJ2-5; 7 bases match TRBD1. Germline lookup yields CDR1 LGHDT and CDR2 YNNKEL (reference sequence). This CDR3 spans 14 amino acids. V shed 6 bases and J 2 bases; nucleotides not matched to a gene: 6.

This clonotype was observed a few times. The CDR3 loop is CASSLELASGLLTYEQYF. The CDR3 DNA reads as TGTGCCAGCAGCTTGGAGTTGGCTAGCGGACTACTTACCTACGAGCAGTACTTC. The J gene is TRBJ2-7, the V gene TRBV5-5; 7 nucleotides match TRBD2. The CDR3 totals 18 residues. The J segment lost 2 bases and the V segment lost 0 bases, leaving 14 bases of the junction unmatched. Germline V gene lookup returns CDR1 SGHKS and CDR2 YYEKEE (reference sequence).

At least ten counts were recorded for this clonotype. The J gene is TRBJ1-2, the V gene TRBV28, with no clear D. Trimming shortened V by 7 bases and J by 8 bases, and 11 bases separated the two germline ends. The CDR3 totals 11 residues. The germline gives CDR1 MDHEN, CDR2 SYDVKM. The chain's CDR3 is CASNEAGGYTF. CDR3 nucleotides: TGTGCCAGCAACGAGGCCGGCGGCTACACCTTC.

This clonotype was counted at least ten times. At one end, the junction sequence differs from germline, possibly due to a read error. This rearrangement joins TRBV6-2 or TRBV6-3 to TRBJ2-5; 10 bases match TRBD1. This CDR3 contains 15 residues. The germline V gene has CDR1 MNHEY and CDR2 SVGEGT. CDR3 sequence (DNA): TGTGTCAGCATTCCACAGACAGGGGGCGCGGAGACCCAGTACTTC. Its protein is CVSIPQTGGAETQYF.

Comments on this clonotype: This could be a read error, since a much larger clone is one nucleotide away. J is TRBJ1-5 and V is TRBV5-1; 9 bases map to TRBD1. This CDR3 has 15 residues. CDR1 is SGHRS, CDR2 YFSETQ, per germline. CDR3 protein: CASSLAGQGHQPRHF. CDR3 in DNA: TGCGCCAGCAGCTTGGCCGGACAGGGGCACCAGCCCCGGCATTTT.

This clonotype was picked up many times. For the CDR3, the DNA is TGTGCCAGCAGCTTAGCTAGATACAATGAGCAGTTCTTC. It translates to CASSLARYNEQFF. V is TRBV11-2 and J is TRBJ2-1; D is ambiguous. The CDR3 covers 13 residues. In germline, CDR1 is SGHAT, CDR2 FQNNGV. Trimming removed 1 base from V and 4 bases from J, with 5 bases in between. The variable domain in full, completed from reference TRBV11-2 and TRBJ2-1, reads EAGVAQSPRYKIIEKRQSVAFWCNPISGHATLYWYQQILGQGPKLLIQFQNNGVVDDSQLPKDRFSAERLKGVDSTLKIQPAKLEDSAVYLCASSLARYNEQFFGPGTRLTVL.

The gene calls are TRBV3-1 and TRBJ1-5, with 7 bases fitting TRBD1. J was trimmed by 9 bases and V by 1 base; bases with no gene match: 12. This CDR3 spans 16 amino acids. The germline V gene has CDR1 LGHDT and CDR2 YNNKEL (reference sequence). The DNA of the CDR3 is TGTGCCAGCAGCCAAGGCCAGGGGGGCCCCTACAGGCCCCAGCATTTT. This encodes CASSQGQGGPYRPQHF.

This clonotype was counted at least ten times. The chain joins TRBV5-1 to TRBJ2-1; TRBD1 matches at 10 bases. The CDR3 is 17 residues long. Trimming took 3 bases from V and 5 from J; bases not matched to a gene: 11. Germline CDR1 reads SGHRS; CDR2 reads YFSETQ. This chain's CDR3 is CASSYDGQGEVNNEQFF. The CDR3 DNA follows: TGCGCCAGCAGCTACGACGGACAGGGGGAGGTGAACAATGAGCAGTTCTTC.

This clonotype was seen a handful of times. The CDR3 sequence: CASSQDGQGITDTQYF. In nucleotides, the CDR3 is TGCGCCAGCAGCCAAGATGGGCAGGGGATCACAGATACGCAGTATTTT. This chain uses TRBV4-1 with TRBJ2-3; possibly TRBD1 for D (6 bases). V was pared by 0 bases and J by 2 bases, with 12 bases between. CDR1 is MGHRA, CDR2 YSYEKL, per germline. The CDR3 length is 16 residues.

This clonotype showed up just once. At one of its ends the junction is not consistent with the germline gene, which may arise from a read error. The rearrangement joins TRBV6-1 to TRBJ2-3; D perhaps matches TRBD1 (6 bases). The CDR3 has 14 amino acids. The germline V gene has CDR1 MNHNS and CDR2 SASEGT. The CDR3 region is CTSTLQGSLDTQYF. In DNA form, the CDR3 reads TGTACCAGCACCCTGCAGGGGTCTCTAGATACGCAGTATTTT.

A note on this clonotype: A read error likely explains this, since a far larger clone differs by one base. The CDR3 nucleotides are TGTGCCAGCAGCTCAGAGGGGACCGGGGAGCTGTTTTTT. Translating it yields CASSSEGTGELFF. The V call is TRBV7-7, the J call TRBJ2-2; D tentatively reads TRBD1 or TRBD2 (5 bases each). In germline, CDR1 is SSHAT, CDR2 FNYEAQ (reference sequence). The length of the CDR3 is 13 residues. V lost 4 bases and J lost 5, with 8 bases in between.